This T cell receptor beta chain is drawn from a study of blood T cell repertoires in COVID-19. Using immunoSEQ multiplex PCR, the repertoire was profiled, and TCRdb retains in-frame clones only, with some absent. The data hold roughly 190,000 clones, with about four fifths observed a single time. The table lists this clone with a few counts. Trimming pared 4 bases from V and 2 bases from J, leaving 6 bases between. Germline V gene lookup returns CDR1 SGHTS and CDR2 YDEGEE. This CDR3 region has 12 residues. Sequences were obtained from PBMCs or T cells enriched from blood (not recorded which). The TCR sequence derives from a woman in her 30s who had been exposed to COVID-19. The rearrangement joins TRBV5-8 to TRBJ1-1; D unclear. The CDR3 DNA reads as TGTGCCAGCAGCCTTCCCAACACTGAAGCTTTCTTT. It translates to CASSLPNTEAFF.